Below, 31 T cell receptor beta chains from the same sample are listed, as sequenced in a study of cytomegalovirus exposure and HLA in healthy donors. Both 60 Vbeta primers and 13 Jbeta primers went into the PCR. Measured with immunoSEQ multiplex PCR; TCRdb has only the in-frame clones, and not every one. The sample holds around 140,000 clones, 75% to 85% seen once. Sequenced input: PBMCs. The receptors come from a male donor in good health and CMV-seronegative.

The chain combines TRBV5-6 with TRBJ1-2; 8 bases map to TRBD1. Germline loops: CDR1 SGHDT, CDR2 YYEEEE. The CDR3 length is 14 residues. The V segment lost 4 bases and the J segment 4 bases; nucleotides outside the gene matches: 6. The CDR3 DNA follows: TGTGCCAGCAGCGGACAGGGTAGGGGCTATGGCTACACCTTC. Protein sequence: CASSGQGRGYGYTF.

The rearrangement joins TRBV23-1 to TRBJ2-3; 8 bases are shared with TRBD2. TRBV23-1 is given ORF status, its function remaining uncertain. The CDR3 runs 15 residues. Trimming at V came to 5 bases and at J to 11 bases, leaving 15 bases not matched to a gene. The CDR3 here is CASSSAVRAGARQYF. The CDR3 DNA sequence: TGCGCCAGCAGTTCCGCGGTGAGAGCGGGAGCAAGGCAGTATTTT.

Concerning this clone: One end of the junction is discordant with germline, which a read error may explain. The genes are TRBV9 and TRBJ1-6, with D tentatively TRBD1 (5 bases). The CDR3 is made up of 15 amino acids. CDR1 and CDR2 from the germline V gene are SGDLS and YYNGEE. The CDR3 protein is CVSSVSGGTDSPLHF. CDR3 sequence (DNA): TGTGTCAGCAGCGTTAGTGGGGGGACGGATTCACCCCTCCACTTT.

This chain links TRBV6-1 with TRBJ2-3; the match to TRBD1 covers 10 bases. Germline CDR1 and CDR2: MNHNS and SASEGT. The CDR3 loop spans 16 amino acids. The J segment lost 6 bases and the V segment lost 4 bases, leaving 10 bases of the junction unmatched. The CDR3 here is CASSARDRGGADTQYF. CDR3 sequence (DNA): TGTGCCAGCAGTGCCCGGGACAGGGGTGGAGCGGATACGCAGTATTTT.

The V gene is TRBV7-2, the J gene TRBJ1-2, with D maybe TRBD1 (6 bases). The V gene's germline CDR1 is SGHTA and CDR2 FQGNSA. V was pared by 8 bases and J by 9 bases, with 10 bases between. This CDR3 is built from 10 residues. CDR3 sequence: CASHRDSYTF. CDR3 sequence (DNA): TGTGCCAGCCACAGGGATAGCTACACCTTC.

The chain uses TRBV5-1 and TRBJ1-2, with 9 nucleotides matching TRBD1. The trim removed 4 bases at V and 4 bases at J, leaving 5 bases unmatched. The germline V gene encodes CDR1 SGHRS and CDR2 YFSETQ. The CDR3 extends over 14 amino acids. The DNA of the CDR3 is TGCGCCAGCAGCACAGGGGGCGAGGTCTATGGCTACACCTTC. It codes for CASSTGGEVYGYTF.

CDR3 region: CASTEEGGGTDTQYF. As DNA, the CDR3 is TGTGCCAGCACCGAGGAGGGGGGGGGCACAGATACGCAGTATTTT. J is TRBJ2-3 and V is TRBV2; maybe TRBD2 (7 bases). V was cut by 7 bases and J by 1 base, with 15 bases left in between. CDR1 and CDR2 from the germline V gene are SNHLY and FYNNEI. This CDR3 has 15 residues.

This chain joins TRBV5-1 and TRBJ2-5; D perhaps matches TRBD2 (5 bases). The germline V gene encodes CDR1 SGHRS and CDR2 YFSETQ. Deletions cut 0 bases from V and 5 bases from J, with 14 bases between. The CDR3 has 15 residues. The CDR3 sequence: CASSLAQGGLETQYF. The CDR3 coding sequence is TGCGCCAGCAGCTTGGCCCAAGGAGGTCTGGAGACCCAGTACTTC.

The V call is TRBV11-2, the J call TRBJ2-2, with D perhaps matching TRBD2 (6 bases). Germline V gives CDR1 SGHAT, CDR2 FQNNGV. The CDR3 extends over 16 amino acids. The V and J ends lost 1 base and 3 bases respectively, with 12 bases between them. Here the CDR3 reads CASSLGIGDYTGELFF. The CDR3 DNA reads TGTGCCAGCAGCTTAGGGATAGGGGACTACACCGGGGAGCTGTTTTTT.

The rearrangement links TRBV2 to TRBJ2-3, with 10 bases that match TRBD1. Germline V lookup: CDR1 SNHLY, CDR2 FYNNEI. CDR3 length: 14 amino acids. The V segment lost 7 bases and the J segment 4 bases; nucleotides outside the gene matches: 5. The CDR3 loop is CASTRDRGADTQYF. CDR3 nucleotide sequence: TGTGCCAGCACCCGGGACAGGGGCGCAGATACGCAGTATTTT.

The chain employs TRBV7-2 and TRBJ2-1; tentatively, D is TRBD1 (5 bases). Germline CDR1 and CDR2: SGHTA and FQGNSA. The CDR3 covers 15 residues. Deletions cut 4 bases from V and 7 bases from J, with 17 bases between. This CDR3 reads CASSSPTGKANEQFF. For the CDR3, the DNA is TGTGCCAGCAGCTCACCAACAGGCAAGGCTAATGAGCAGTTCTTC.

V and J are TRBV9 and TRBJ2-2, with TRBD2 matching 8 bases. This CDR3 contains 14 residues. The junction had 3 bases not matched to a gene; V was cut back by 1 base and J by 7 bases. In germline, CDR1 is SGDLS, CDR2 YYNGEE. CDR3 residues: CASSVNSGDGELFF. The CDR3 region has the DNA TGTGCCAGCAGCGTAAATAGCGGGGACGGGGAGCTGTTTTTT.

This clone was observed a single time. CDR3 in DNA: TGTGCCACCAGCAGAACTCGAAGCGGATCCTACAATGAGCAGTTCTTC. It is translated as CATSRTRSGSYNEQFF. This rearrangement joins TRBV15 to TRBJ2-1; maybe TRBD2 (5 bases). This CDR3 has 16 amino acids. V shed 2 bases and J shed 1 base, with 12 bases lying between them. Germline V lookup: CDR1 LNHNV, CDR2 YYDKDF (reference sequence). The full variable domain, its missing parts supplied by reference TRBV15 and TRBJ2-1, is DAMVIQNPRYQVTQFGKPVTLSCSQTLNHNVMYWYQQKSSQAPKLLFHYYDKDFNNEADTPDNFQSRRPNTSFCFLDIRSPGLGDTAMYLCATSRTRSGSYNEQFFGPGTRLTVL.

This chain uses TRBV5-1 with TRBJ2-5; D perhaps matches TRBD2 (6 bases). V lost 3 bases, J lost 1 base, and 10 bases lay in between. Germline-derived CDR1 and CDR2 are SGHRS and YFSETQ. The length of the CDR3 is 14 residues. The CDR3 is CASSSEGPQETQYF. In nucleotides, the CDR3 is TGCGCCAGCAGCTCGGAGGGGCCCCAAGAGACCCAGTACTTC.

This chain joins TRBV7-6 and TRBJ1-2; D gene unclear. The CDR3 loop spans 13 amino acids. Trimming took 1 base from V and 4 from J, leaving 7 bases between them. Germline-derived CDR1 and CDR2 are SGHVS and FNYEAQ. The CDR3 reads CASSLDAGYGYTF. As DNA, the CDR3 is TGTGCCAGCAGCTTAGACGCCGGCTATGGCTACACCTTC.

The gene calls are TRBV19 and TRBJ2-2; TRBD1 matches at 9 bases. The J segment lost 2 bases and the V segment lost 4 bases, leaving 5 bases of the junction unmatched. The CDR3 consists of 16 residues. Germline loops: CDR1 LNHDA, CDR2 SQIVND (reference sequence). CDR3 amino acids: CASSRDRVGNTGELFF. CDR3 in DNA: TGTGCCAGTAGTAGGGACAGGGTAGGAAACACCGGGGAGCTGTTTTTT. The full variable domain, its missing parts supplied by reference TRBV19 and TRBJ2-2, is DGGITQSPKYLFRKEGQNVTLSCEQNLNHDAMYWYRQDPGQGLRLIYYSQIVNDFQKGDIAEGYSVSREKKESFPLTVTSAQKNPTAFYLCASSRDRVGNTGELFFGEGSRLTVL.

This chain links TRBV6-1 with TRBJ1-4; 12 bases map to TRBD1. The CDR3 runs to 18 residues. Germline lookup yields CDR1 MNHNS and CDR2 SASEGT. V was pared by 4 bases and J by 5 bases, with 11 bases of the junction left unmatched. The CDR3 DNA sequence: TGTGCCAGCAGTGTCCGCAGGGGACAGGGGGCAGGGAATGAAAAACTGTTTTTT. Translated: CASSVRRGQGAGNEKLFF.

The chain joins TRBV19 to TRBJ2-1; 8 nucleotides line up with TRBD1. V lost 1 base, J lost 12 bases, and 11 bases stayed unmatched. This CDR3 is 15 amino acids long. In germline, CDR1 is LNHDA, CDR2 SQIVND (reference sequence). This chain's CDR3 is CASSIGRQGRAGQFF. In DNA form, the CDR3 reads TGTGCCAGTAGTATAGGTCGACAGGGGCGGGCTGGGCAGTTCTTC.

The chain combines TRBV30 with TRBJ1-6; D not certain. Trimming cost V 0 bases and J 0 bases, with 12 bases left between them. This CDR3 contains 17 residues. Per the germline V gene, CDR1 is GTSNPN and CDR2 is SVGIG (reference sequence). As DNA, the CDR3 is TGTGCCTGGAGTGTACATCAGAAAAGCTCCTATAATTCACCCCTCCACTTT. This sequence encodes CAWSVHQKSSYNSPLHF.

This clone has just one count. The rearrangement uses TRBV30 and TRBJ2-7, with TRBD1 as a possible D gene (6 bases). The CDR3 covers 13 residues. Trimming left V 0 bases short and J 5 bases short, with 11 bases between. Germline V gene data show CDR1 as GTSNPN and CDR2 as SVGIG (reference sequence). CDR3 bases: TGTGCCTGGAGTGTAACAGGGAGCAACGAGCAGTACTTC. Amino acids: CAWSVTGSNEQYF. Full variable domain (outside the CDR3, taken from reference TRBV30 and TRBJ2-7): SQTIHQWPATLVQPVGSPLSLECTVEGTSNPNLYWYRQAAGRGLQLLFYSVGIGQISSEVPQNLSASRPQDRQFILSSKKLLLSDSGFYLCAWSVTGSNEQYFGPGTRLTVT.

Details on this clone: A junction end diverges from the germline sequence, so it may reflect a read error. The chain employs TRBV7-9 and TRBJ1-5; D uncertain. The CDR3 loop spans 17 amino acids. Germline CDR1 reads SEHNR; CDR2 reads FQNEAQ (reference sequence). The CDR3 region has the DNA TGTTCCAGCAGCTTAGGAGCCTCCGGTCCGTACAATCAGCCCCAGCATTTT. This sequence encodes CSSSLGASGPYNQPQHF.

This chain uses TRBV11-2 with TRBJ1-1; D unresolved. The CDR3 is 15 amino acids. Germline lookup yields CDR1 SGHAT and CDR2 FQNNGV. Trimming shortened V by 5 bases and J by 2 bases, and 15 bases separated the two germline ends. The CDR3 DNA reads as TGTGCCAGCAGCCCTAAGATGCACGCTAACACTGAAGCTTTCTTT. Translated: CASSPKMHANTEAFF.

The rearrangement joins TRBV7-9 to TRBJ1-2; 9 bases are a match to TRBD1. Germline lookup yields CDR1 SEHNR and CDR2 FQNEAQ (reference sequence). The CDR3 consists of 15 residues. The V and J ends lost 2 bases and 4 bases, in that order; junction bases with no gene match: 5. Here the CDR3 DNA reads TGTGCCAGCAGCTTAACCGGGACAGGGTTCTATGGCTACACCTTC. Translated: CASSLTGTGFYGYTF.

The chain recombines TRBV2 with TRBJ1-1; 8 positions agree with TRBD1. In germline, CDR1 is SNHLY, CDR2 FYNNEI. V shed 6 bases and J 1 base; nucleotides not matched to a gene: 4. The CDR3 is 14 amino acids. In nucleotides, the CDR3 is TGTGCCAGCAGGTGGACAGGGTCGAACACTGAAGCTTTCTTT. The encoded protein is CASRWTGSNTEAFF.

The J gene is TRBJ2-5, the V gene TRBV5-1, with unresolved D. CDR1 is SGHRS and CDR2 is YFSETQ in the germline V gene. The CDR3 totals 12 residues. With 0 bases removed from V and 13 bases from J, the gap between germline ends came to 13 bases. For the CDR3, the DNA is TGCGCCAGCAGCTTGGTTGCGGATGAGACGTACTTC. Its translation is CASSLVADETYF.

CDR3 DNA sequence: TGTGCCTGGGGAGGGTGGGAGAGAAGAGAGACCCAGTACTTC. Translation gives CAWGGWERRETQYF. The V call is TRBV30, the J call TRBJ2-5; D is perhaps TRBD2 (6 bases). Germline-derived CDR1 and CDR2 are GTSNPN and SVGIG (reference sequence). The CDR3 covers 14 residues. The V and J ends lost 5 bases and 4 bases respectively, with 17 bases between them. Using reference TRBV30 and TRBJ2-5 for the parts outside the CDR3, the full variable domain is SQTIHQWPATLVQPVGSPLSLECTVEGTSNPNLYWYRQAAGRGLQLLFYSVGIGQISSEVPQNLSASRPQDRQFILSSKKLLLSDSGFYLCAWGGWERRETQYFGPGTRLLVL.

The chain combines TRBV9 with TRBJ2-3; 8 positions match TRBD2. Germline CDR1 and CDR2: SGDLS and YYNGEE. CDR3 length: 16 amino acids. Germline trimming cut 4 bases from V and 2 bases from J; bases unmatched to any gene: 9. The CDR3 DNA reads TGTGCCAGCAGCCGGGGGCTAGCGGGTTTCACAGATACGCAGTATTTT. Its protein product is CASSRGLAGFTDTQYF.

The chain combines TRBV19 with TRBJ2-1; 7 nucleotides match TRBD1. Trimming cost V 0 bases and J 8 bases; bases outside gene matches: 10. From germline, CDR1 is LNHDA and CDR2 SQIVND (reference sequence). This CDR3 is built from 16 residues. The CDR3 DNA reads as TGTGCCAGTAGTATAGATCGAGAGGGGGCCCTCTATGAGCAGTTCTTC. Translated, it gives CASSIDREGALYEQFF.

This sequence joins TRBV19 and TRBJ1-1; TRBD1 aligns across 7 bases. This CDR3 is built from 14 residues. From germline, CDR1 is LNHDA and CDR2 SQIVND (reference sequence). Unmatched junction bases numbered 2, after V lost 1 base and J lost 3 bases. CDR3 protein: CASSIGQGHTEAFF. The CDR3 DNA reads TGTGCCAGTAGTATAGGACAGGGTCACACTGAAGCTTTCTTT.

As for this clone: Other nucleotide sequences from this sample produce the same CDR3. The chain joins TRBV27 to TRBJ2-2, with 7 bases aligning to TRBD1. CDR3 length: 15 amino acids. Germline-derived CDR1 and CDR2 are MNHEY and SMNVEV (reference sequence). J lost 0 bases, V lost 4 bases, and 2 bases had no gene match. DNA of the CDR3: TGTGCCAGCAGTTCCGGGACAGCGAACACCGGGGAGCTGTTTTTT. As protein: CASSSGTANTGELFF.

Worth noting for this clone: The sample holds other DNA sequences that translate to the same CDR3. This rearrangement joins TRBV7-2 to TRBJ2-5; D is undetermined. Between the trimmed V and J ends, which lost 5 bases and 2 bases, there was a span of 6 bases. CDR1 and CDR2 (germline): SGHTA, FQGNSA. The CDR3 loop spans 12 amino acids. The CDR3 nucleotides read TGTGCCAGCAGCCTTTATCAAGAGACCCAGTACTTC. It yields the protein CASSLYQETQYF.